Sequencing of this T cell receptor beta chain was carried out in a study of vaccination effects on CD4 cells after COVID-19. Turning to this clone: Its antigen remains unknown.

The protocol was immunoSEQ multiplex PCR, while the TCRdb copy is restricted to in-frame clones and leaves out a portion. The data contain about 71,000 clones, less than 80% of them singletons. Germline CDR1 is MNHEY and CDR2 is SVGAGI. V lost 6 bases and J lost 4, with 10 bases in between. This CDR3 spans 12 amino acids. Study-level findings and limits: Sampling in the study covered few convalescent patients and included no early post-infection timepoints.

Isolation of CD4+ T cells took place after about nine days of culture. Two-dose vaccination with either BNT162b2 or mRNA-1273 was given to the participants. Nucleocapsid antibodies were negative in the vaccine recipients, who had never had SARS-CoV-2 infection. This sequence joins TRBV6-5 and TRBJ2-7; tentatively, D is TRBD1 or TRBD2 (5 bases each). This receptor was taken from a human donor who received a COVID-19 vaccine. This sample comprised CD4+ T cells from PBMCs cultured without peptide, obtained after COVID-19 vaccination. The CDR3 DNA reads TGTGCCAGCAGCGGGACGGTGTACGAGCAGTACGTC. This translates into CASSGTVYEQYV.